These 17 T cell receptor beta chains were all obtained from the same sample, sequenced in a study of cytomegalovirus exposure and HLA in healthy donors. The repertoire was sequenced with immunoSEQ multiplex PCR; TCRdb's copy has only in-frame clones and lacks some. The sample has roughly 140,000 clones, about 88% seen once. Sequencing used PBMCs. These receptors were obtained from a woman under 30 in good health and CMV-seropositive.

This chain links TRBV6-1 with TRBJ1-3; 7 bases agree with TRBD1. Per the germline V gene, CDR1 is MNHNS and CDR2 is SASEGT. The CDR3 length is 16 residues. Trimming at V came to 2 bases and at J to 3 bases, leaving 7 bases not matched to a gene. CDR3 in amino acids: CASSEREGASGNTIYF. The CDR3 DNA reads TGTGCCAGCAGTGAACGGGAGGGGGCAAGTGGAAACACCATATATTTT.

In DNA, the CDR3 is TGCGCCAGCAGCTTGGAGGGGAGGGAGAACACTGAAGCTTTCTTT. This encodes CASSLEGRENTEAFF. This rearrangement joins TRBV5-1 to TRBJ1-1; perhaps TRBD1 as D (5 bases). This CDR3 has 15 amino acids. Germline assignment: CDR1 SGHRS and CDR2 YFSETQ. V gave up 0 bases and J gave up 1 base, with 10 bases separating them.

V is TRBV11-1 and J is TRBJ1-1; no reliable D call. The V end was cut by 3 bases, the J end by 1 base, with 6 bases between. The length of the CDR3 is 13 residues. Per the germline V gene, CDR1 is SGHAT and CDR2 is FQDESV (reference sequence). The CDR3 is CASSFRGNTEAFF. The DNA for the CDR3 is TGTGCCAGCAGCTTTAGAGGGAACACTGAAGCTTTCTTT. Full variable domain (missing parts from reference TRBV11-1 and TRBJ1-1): EAEVAQSPRYKITEKSQAVAFWCDPISGHATLYWYRQILGQGPELLVQFQDESVVDDSQLPKDRFSAERLKGVDSTLKIQPAELGDSAMYLCASSFRGNTEAFFGQGTRLTVV.

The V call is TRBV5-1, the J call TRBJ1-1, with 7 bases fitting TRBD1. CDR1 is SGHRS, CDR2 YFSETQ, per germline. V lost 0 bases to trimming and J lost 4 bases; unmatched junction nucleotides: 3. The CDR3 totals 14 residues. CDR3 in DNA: TGCGCCAGCAGCTTGGGGCAGGGGGTCACTGAAGCTTTCTTT. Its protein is CASSLGQGVTEAFF.

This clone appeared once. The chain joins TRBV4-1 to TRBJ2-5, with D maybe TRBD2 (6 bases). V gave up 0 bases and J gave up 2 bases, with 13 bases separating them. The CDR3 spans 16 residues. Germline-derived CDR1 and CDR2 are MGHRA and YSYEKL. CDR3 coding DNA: TGCGCCAGCAGCCAAGAAGGCGCGGGAAGACAAGAGACCCAGTACTTC. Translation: CASSQEGAGRQETQYF.

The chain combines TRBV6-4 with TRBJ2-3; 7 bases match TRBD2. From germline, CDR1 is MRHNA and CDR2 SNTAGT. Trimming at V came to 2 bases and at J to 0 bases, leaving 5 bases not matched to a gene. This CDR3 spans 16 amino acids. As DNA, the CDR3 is TGTGCCAGCAGTGACAGGGCTAGCGGTAGCACAGATACGCAGTATTTT. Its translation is CASSDRASGSTDTQYF.

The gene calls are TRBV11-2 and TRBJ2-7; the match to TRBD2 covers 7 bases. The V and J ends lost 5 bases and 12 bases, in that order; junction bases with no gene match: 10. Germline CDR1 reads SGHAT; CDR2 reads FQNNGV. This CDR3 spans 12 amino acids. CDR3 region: CASSDTTSARYF. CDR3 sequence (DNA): TGTGCCAGCAGCGACACCACTAGCGCTAGGTACTTC.

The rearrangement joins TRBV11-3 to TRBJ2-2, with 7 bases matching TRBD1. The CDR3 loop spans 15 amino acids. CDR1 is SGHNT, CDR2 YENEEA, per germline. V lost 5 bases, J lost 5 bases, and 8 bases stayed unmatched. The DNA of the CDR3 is TGTGCCAGCAGCCGTAGCCCCAGGGGGACCGGGGAGCTGTTTTTT. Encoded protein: CASSRSPRGTGELFF.

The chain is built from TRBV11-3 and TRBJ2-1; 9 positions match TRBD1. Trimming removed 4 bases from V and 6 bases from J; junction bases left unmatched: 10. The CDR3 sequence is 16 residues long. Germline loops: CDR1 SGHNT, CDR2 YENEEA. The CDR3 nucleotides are TGTGCCAGCAGCTGGAATGACAGGGGGGTCCGCAATGAGCAGTTCTTC. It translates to CASSWNDRGVRNEQFF. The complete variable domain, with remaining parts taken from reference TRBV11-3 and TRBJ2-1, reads EAGVVQSPRYKIIEKKQPVAFWCNPISGHNTLYWYLQNLGQGPELLIRYENEEAVDDSQLPKDRFSAERLKGVDSTLKIQPAELGDSAVYLCASSWNDRGVRNEQFFGPGTRLTVL.

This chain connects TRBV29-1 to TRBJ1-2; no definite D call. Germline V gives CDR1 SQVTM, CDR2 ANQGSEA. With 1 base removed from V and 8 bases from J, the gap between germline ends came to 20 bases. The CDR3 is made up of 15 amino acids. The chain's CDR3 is CSVEVSGVGPGGYTF. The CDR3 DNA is TGCAGCGTTGAAGTGTCTGGAGTCGGGCCGGGAGGCTACACCTTC.

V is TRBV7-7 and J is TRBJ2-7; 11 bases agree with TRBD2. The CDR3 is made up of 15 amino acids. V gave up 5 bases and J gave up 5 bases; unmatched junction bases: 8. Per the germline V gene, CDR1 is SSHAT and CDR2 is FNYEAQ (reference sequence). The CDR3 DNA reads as TGTGCCAGCAGCCCTCTAGCGGGAGGAAGGAACGAGCAGTACTTC. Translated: CASSPLAGGRNEQYF.

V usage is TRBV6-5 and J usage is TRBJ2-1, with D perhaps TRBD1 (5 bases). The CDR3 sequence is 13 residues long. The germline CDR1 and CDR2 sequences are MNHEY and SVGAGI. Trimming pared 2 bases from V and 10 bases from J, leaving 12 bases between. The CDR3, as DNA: TGTGCCAGCAGTTACGGGGCTAGAGACGAGCAGTTCTTC. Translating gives CASSYGARDEQFF.

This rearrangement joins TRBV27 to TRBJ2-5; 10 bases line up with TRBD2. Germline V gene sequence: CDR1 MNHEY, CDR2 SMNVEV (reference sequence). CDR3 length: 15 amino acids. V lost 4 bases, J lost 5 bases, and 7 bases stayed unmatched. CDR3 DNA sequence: TGTGCCAGCAGTTCCCCTCTAGCGGGAGATGAGACCCAGTACTTC. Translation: CASSSPLAGDETQYF.

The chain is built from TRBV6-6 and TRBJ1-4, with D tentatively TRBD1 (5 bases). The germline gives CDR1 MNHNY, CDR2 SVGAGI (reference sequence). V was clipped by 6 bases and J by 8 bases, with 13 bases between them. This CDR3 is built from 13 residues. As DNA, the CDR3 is TGTGCCAGCAGATATCGGACACAAGAAAAACTGTTTTTT. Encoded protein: CASRYRTQEKLFF.

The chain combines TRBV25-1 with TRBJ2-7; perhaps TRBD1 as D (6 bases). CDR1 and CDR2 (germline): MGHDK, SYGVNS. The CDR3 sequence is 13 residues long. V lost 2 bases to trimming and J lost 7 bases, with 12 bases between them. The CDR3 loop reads CASSEHSGDEQYF. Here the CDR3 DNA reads TGTGCCAGCAGTGAACACTCAGGGGATGAGCAGTACTTC.

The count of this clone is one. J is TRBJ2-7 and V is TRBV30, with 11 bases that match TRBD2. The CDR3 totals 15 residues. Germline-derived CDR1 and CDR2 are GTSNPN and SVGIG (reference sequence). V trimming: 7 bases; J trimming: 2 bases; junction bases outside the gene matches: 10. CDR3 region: CASTAASGGTYEQYF. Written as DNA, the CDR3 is TGTGCCTCCACAGCAGCTAGCGGGGGGACCTACGAGCAGTACTTC.

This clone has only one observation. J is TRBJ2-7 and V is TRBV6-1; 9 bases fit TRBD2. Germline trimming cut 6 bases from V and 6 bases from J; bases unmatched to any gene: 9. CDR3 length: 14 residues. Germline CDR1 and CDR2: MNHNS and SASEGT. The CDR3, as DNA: TGTGCCAGCAGGACCGGGGGACTAGCAGGCGAGCAGTACTTC. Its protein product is CASRTGGLAGEQYF.